This entry lists 20 T cell receptor beta chains sequenced from one sample in a study of T cells after yellow fever vaccination. TCRdb independently ran MiXCR on the 5' RACE reads; one entry per CDR3 protein. This sample has approximately 31,000 distinct CDR3 sequences, with roughly a tenth found just once. The sample here was PBMCs, either bulk or a sorted T-cell subset (CD4+, CD8+, memory, or dextramer-sorted; not recorded which), taken around 15 days after the first yellow fever vaccination. Source of these receptors: a man aged 18 to 30 who received the YFV17D yellow fever vaccine.

In the case of this clonotype: A much larger clone differs from this one at a single base, so this may be a read error. The V and J genes are TRBV18 and TRBJ1-1; D not certain. The V gene's germline CDR1 is KGHSH and CDR2 LQKENI. The CDR3 consists of 14 residues. The V and J ends lost 3 bases and 5 bases respectively, with 13 bases between them. The CDR3 DNA sequence: TGTGCCAGCTCACCGCGGGAGGCGAAAACTGAAGCTTTCTTT. Its translation: CASSPREAKTEAFF.

The table lists this clonotype with many counts. The J gene is TRBJ1-1, the V gene TRBV19, with 9 positions matching TRBD1. Per the germline V gene, CDR1 is LNHDA and CDR2 is SQIVND (reference sequence). J was trimmed by 1 base and V by 7 bases; bases with no gene match: 10. The CDR3 is 16 residues long. The CDR3 nucleotides read TGTGCCAGTATTTCCCACAGGGGGCGGGGGAACACTGAAGCTTTCTTT. This encodes CASISHRGRGNTEAFF.

This clonotype was observed many times. V gene TRBV7-2 combines with J gene TRBJ2-7, with TRBD2 matching over 9 bases. V lost 4 bases and J lost 2; bases outside the gene matches: 0. In germline, CDR1 is SGHTA, CDR2 FQGNSA. This CDR3 comprises 13 residues. The CDR3 is CASSWTSAYEQYV. In DNA form, the CDR3 reads TGTGCCAGCAGCTGGACTAGCGCCTACGAGCAGTACGTC.

This clonotype occurred many times. The CDR3 DNA is TGTGCCACCAGTGATAACCCGGGACAGAGAGTCCCCGGAGGGGCCAACGTCCTGACTTTC. Residues: CATSDNPGQRVPGGANVLTF. This sequence joins TRBV24-1 and TRBJ2-6; 7 nucleotides agree with TRBD1. This CDR3 comprises 20 residues. The ends lost 3 bases at V and 4 bases at J; junction bases unmatched: 17. The germline CDR1 and CDR2 sequences are KGHDR and SFDVKD.

There are a few counts of this clonotype. The V gene is TRBV5-5, the J gene TRBJ2-3; TRBD2 might be the D (7 bases). CDR1 SGHKS and CDR2 YYEKEE come from the germline V gene (reference sequence). The CDR3 runs to 16 residues. Trimming left V 0 bases short and J 6 bases short, with 17 bases between. The CDR3 is CASSLAEGGHLDTQYF. CDR3 nucleotide sequence: TGTGCCAGCAGCTTGGCCGAGGGGGGGCATTTGGATACGCAGTATTTT.

This clonotype has just one count. Being one base from a much bigger clone, this may be a read error. The chain couples TRBV5-1 to TRBJ1-1, with D maybe TRBD1 (5 bases). CDR3 length equals 14 residues. V lost 0 bases, J lost 3 bases, and 9 bases lay in between. Germline values: CDR1 SGHRS, CDR2 YFSETQ. The CDR3 DNA follows: TGCGCCAGCAGCTTGGAAGGGGTAGACACTGAAGCTTTCTTT. It codes for CASSLEGVDTEAFF.

This clonotype was found many times. The chain recombines TRBV7-2 with TRBJ2-4, with TRBD1 identical over 8 bases. The length of the CDR3 is 16 residues. Germline-derived CDR1 and CDR2 are SGHTA and FQGNSA. Trimming took 5 bases from V and 2 from J; bases not matched to a gene: 8. The CDR3 sequence is CASSPRQGITKNIQYF. Here the CDR3 DNA reads TGTGCCAGCAGCCCTAGACAGGGGATAACCAAAAACATTCAGTACTTC.

This clonotype occurred many times. The V and J genes are TRBV10-3 and TRBJ2-1, with TRBD2 matching over 7 bases. Losses at the gene ends were 10 bases for V and 3 bases for J; bases not matched to a gene: 15. This CDR3 has 16 amino acids. Germline V gene sequence: CDR1 ENHRY, CDR2 SYGVKD. The CDR3 sequence: CATQVGERGLYNEQFF. For the CDR3, the DNA is TGTGCCACCCAGGTAGGGGAGCGGGGACTCTACAATGAGCAGTTCTTC.

This clonotype was seen at least ten times. The J gene is TRBJ2-7, the V gene TRBV20-1, with 7 bases that match TRBD1. The V segment lost 6 bases and the J segment 3 bases; nucleotides outside the gene matches: 14. In germline, CDR1 is DFQATT, CDR2 SNEGSKA (reference sequence). CDR3 length: 15 residues. The CDR3: CSAQPGQLLLYEQYV. CDR3 DNA: TGCAGTGCACAGCCGGGACAGCTCCTGCTCTACGAGCAGTACGTC.

Ten or more counts support this clonotype. The rearrangement links TRBV6-2 or TRBV6-3 to TRBJ1-2; D unclear. Germline CDR1 is MNHEY and CDR2 is SVGEGT. CDR3 size: 15 residues. V was clipped by 5 bases and J by 4 bases, with 17 bases between them. The CDR3 coding sequence is TGTGCCAGCAGTAAGACGACCGCTTTCGGCTATGGCTACACCTTC. Translating it yields CASSKTTAFGYGYTF.

This clonotype occurred many times. The gene calls are TRBV6-4 and TRBJ2-2; D uncertain. V was shortened by 2 bases and J by 3 bases, with 4 bases between the two germline ends. This CDR3 has 13 residues. The germline V gene encodes CDR1 MRHNA and CDR2 SNTAGT. CDR3 DNA sequence: TGTGCCAGCAGTGACGGGGACACCGGGGAGCTGTTTTTT. Translated: CASSDGDTGELFF.

This clonotype was counted ten times or more. V and J are TRBV6-4 and TRBJ2-2; D unclear. Germline V gene lookup returns CDR1 MRHNA and CDR2 SNTAGT. Trimming stripped 2 bases from V and 3 bases from J, with 4 bases between. The CDR3 spans 13 residues. The CDR3 DNA follows: TGTGCCAGCAGTGACAGGGACACCGGGGAGCTGTTTTTT. Translated, it gives CASSDRDTGELFF.

This clonotype appeared many times. The chain links TRBV12-3 or TRBV12-4 to TRBJ1-1, with 8 bases matching TRBD1. CDR3 size: 13 residues. V shed 5 bases, J shed 11 bases, and the junction held 10 bases outside the gene matches. The CDR3 bases are TGTGCCAGCAGTACCGGACAGGGTAAAGGGGCTTTCTTT. This encodes CASSTGQGKGAFF.

This clonotype was observed at least ten times. The chain employs TRBV27 and TRBJ1-2; 7 bases align to TRBD1. The V gene end was trimmed by 6 bases and the J gene end by 2 bases; junction bases not matched to a gene: 9. This CDR3 is 15 amino acids long. Germline CDR1 is MNHEY and CDR2 is SMNVEV (reference sequence). CDR3 in amino acids: CASRFHDRENYGYTF. CDR3 coding DNA: TGTGCCAGCAGATTCCATGACAGGGAGAACTATGGCTACACCTTC.

This clonotype was counted many times. The chain employs TRBV19 and TRBJ1-6, with D possibly matching TRBD1 (5 bases). CDR1 and CDR2 (germline): LNHDA, SQIVND (reference sequence). Trimming pared 8 bases from V and 11 bases from J, leaving 13 bases between. This CDR3 is 12 amino acids long. Here the CDR3 DNA reads TGTGCCAGTCATACCCGGGGGACACCCCTCCACTTT. The encoded protein is CASHTRGTPLHF.

This clonotype was picked up many times. The rearrangement links TRBV5-1 to TRBJ2-7; 9 nucleotides agree with TRBD1. The CDR3 runs 15 residues. The germline V gene encodes CDR1 SGHRS and CDR2 YFSETQ. The J segment lost 7 bases and the V segment lost 4 bases, leaving 12 bases of the junction unmatched. CDR3 in amino acids: CASSKVPGQGGEQYV. CDR3 coding DNA: TGCGCCAGCAGCAAGGTCCCGGGACAGGGAGGGGAGCAGTACGTC.

This clonotype has a count of ten or more. This chain uses TRBV5-1 with TRBJ2-3; 8 bases fit TRBD1. J gave up 5 bases and V 4 bases, and 6 bases lay outside the gene matches. Looked up from germline, CDR1 is SGHRS and CDR2 is YFSETQ. The CDR3 runs 14 residues. The CDR3 coding sequence is TGCGCCAGCAGCCCGGGACAGGTCAAAGATACGCAGTATTTT. Translation gives CASSPGQVKDTQYF.

This clonotype was seen at least ten times. The gene calls are TRBV4-3 and TRBJ2-3; D tentatively reads TRBD1 or TRBD2 (6 bases each). Germline CDR1 is LGHNA and CDR2 is YSLEER. CDR3 size: 17 residues. V was cut by 0 bases and J by 2 bases, with 15 bases left in between. The CDR3 DNA follows: TGCGCCAGCAGCCAAGATAGGGGGGTGGGAAACACAGATACGCAGTATTTT. Translating it yields CASSQDRGVGNTDTQYF.

Details on this clonotype: This may be a read error: a much more frequent sequence differs by one nucleotide. The chain couples TRBV12-3 or TRBV12-4 to TRBJ2-5; 13 positions match TRBD2. The CDR3 sequence is 16 residues long. In DNA form, the CDR3 reads TGTGCCAGCAGTTTAAACACACTAGCGGGGGGGGAGACCAAGTACTTC. It specifies CASSLNTLAGGETKYF.

The table lists this clonotype with many counts. The chain has TRBV6-2 or TRBV6-3 and TRBJ2-7, with TRBD1 as a possible D gene (5 bases). Trimming stripped 2 bases from V and 7 bases from J, with 15 bases between. In germline, CDR1 is MNHEY, CDR2 SVGEGT. This CDR3 contains 14 residues. CDR3 sequence reads: CASSYGPGRWEQYV. The DNA for the CDR3 is TGTGCCAGCAGTTACGGGCCAGGGCGATGGGAGCAGTACGTC.